These 25 T cell receptor beta chains originate from one sample sequenced in a study of regulatory T cells in long-lasting Graves disease. In building TCR beta libraries, iRepertoire HTBI primers were used together with Arm-PCR of CDR3 regions. TCRdb fed the multiplex PCR reads into MiXCR, producing one record per CDR3 protein. The sample consists of over 500,000 distinct CDR3 sequences, roughly 15% of them appearing once. Described time point: newly diagnosed GD, antithyroid drugs for less than 3 months. RNA extracted from PBMCs served as the sequencing template. The same data also went into a second study, on T cells in Graves' hyperthyroidism and ophthalmopathy.

The specimen was peripheral blood mononuclear cells (PBMCs), collected at new diagnosis, from a patient treated with antithyroid drugs. The receptors were gathered from a woman in her twenties or thirties with Graves disease.

J is TRBJ2-1 and V is TRBV25-1, with 9 positions matching TRBD2. Per the germline V gene, CDR1 is MGHDK and CDR2 is SYGVNS. V lost 11 bases, J lost 8 bases, and 10 bases stayed unmatched. This CDR3 is built from 13 residues. The CDR3 region is CASTSGVSHEQFF. DNA of the CDR3: TGTGCCTCGACTAGCGGAGTAAGCCATGAGCAGTTCTTC. Supplemented by reference TRBV25-1 and TRBJ2-1, the full variable domain reads EADIYQTPRYLVIGTGKKITLECSQTMGHDKMYWYQQDPGMELHLIHYSYGVNSTEKGDLSSESTVSRIRTEHFPLTLESARPSHTSQYLCASTSGVSHEQFFGPGTRLTVL.

In this sample, this clonotype turned up many times. This CDR3 reads CSASSTSQDPQYF. DNA of the CDR3: TGCAGTGCTTCCAGTACTAGCCAAGATCCCCAGTACTTC. The rearrangement joins TRBV20-1 to TRBJ2-5, with TRBD2 as a possible D gene (6 bases). This CDR3 has 13 residues. V gave up 5 bases and J gave up 9 bases, with 19 bases separating them. Germline V gene sequence: CDR1 DFQATT, CDR2 SNEGSKA (reference sequence).

This clonotype was recorded at least ten times. CDR3 sequence reads: CASIMTRRAEAFF. The CDR3 coding sequence is TGTGCCAGCATCATGACACGGAGGGCTGAAGCTTTCTTT. This sequence joins TRBV3-1 and TRBJ1-1, with D unresolved. Germline loops: CDR1 LGHDT, CDR2 YNNKEL (reference sequence). The CDR3 has 13 residues. V lost 7 bases and J 6 bases, leaving 15 bases between the germline ends.

About this clonotype itself: A much larger clone lies a single base off, so this may be a read error. This chain connects TRBV7-9 to TRBJ1-5; D is undetermined. Germline loops: CDR1 SEHNR, CDR2 FQNEAQ (reference sequence). The V and J ends lost 3 bases and 3 bases respectively, with 9 bases between them. CDR3 length equals 14 residues. This chain's CDR3 is CASSFVGPNQPQHF. For the CDR3, the DNA is TGTGCCAGCAGCTTTGTGGGTCCCAATCAGCCCCAGCATTTT.

This chain uses TRBV10-3 with TRBJ1-1, with a possible D match to TRBD1 (5 bases). The CDR3 covers 13 residues. V was trimmed by 4 bases and J by 5 bases, leaving 11 bases between them. Germline-derived CDR1 and CDR2 are ENHRY and SYGVKD. Written as DNA, the CDR3 is TGTGCCATCAGTGTGGGGGGGGGGACTGAAGCTTTCTTT. This translates into CAISVGGGTEAFF.

Only a few counts were recorded for this clonotype. Sequence at one end of the junction differs from germline and may be a read error. This sequence joins TRBV3-1 and TRBJ2-1, with D perhaps TRBD1 or TRBD2 (6 bases each). Per germline, CDR1 LGHDT and CDR2 YNNKEL (reference sequence). The CDR3 totals 14 residues. CDR3: CASSRRGAHNEQCF. CDR3 in DNA: TGTGCCAGCAGCCGGAGGGGGGCTCACAATGAGCAGTGCTTC.

The chain has TRBV11-2 and TRBJ1-3; D remains unclear. The V and J ends lost 0 bases and 4 bases respectively, with 13 bases between them. The CDR3 totals 16 residues. The germline CDR1 and CDR2 sequences are SGHAT and FQNNGV. The CDR3: CASSLERRPRGNTIYF. The CDR3 nucleotides read TGTGCCAGCAGCTTAGAGAGACGACCAAGGGGAAACACCATATATTTT.

J is TRBJ2-7 and V is TRBV27; D call uncertain. CDR1 MNHEY and CDR2 SMNVEV come from the germline V gene (reference sequence). Trimming shortened V by 2 bases and J by 4 bases, and 9 bases separated the two germline ends. The CDR3 has 13 residues. CDR3 coding DNA: TGTGCCAGCAGTTTAACAGCCCTTTACGAGCAGTACTTC. Its protein product is CASSLTALYEQYF.

The table lists this clonotype with a few counts. The chain links TRBV27 to TRBJ1-2; 7 positions match TRBD1. Trimming took 2 bases from V and 4 from J; bases not matched to a gene: 10. CDR3 length equals 16 residues. The V gene's germline CDR1 is MNHEY and CDR2 SMNVEV (reference sequence). CDR3 bases: TGTGCCAGCAGTTTACGGAAAAAGGACAGGCCCTATGGCTACACCTTC. Translating it yields CASSLRKKDRPYGYTF.

This clonotype was counted at least ten times. This chain uses TRBV7-8 with TRBJ2-5; D is unclear. Gene TRBJ2-1 matches the end of the DNA better, so the J call may be wrong. The CDR3 is 13 amino acids. The germline CDR1 and CDR2 sequences are SGHVS and FQNEAQ. The CDR3 reads CASSLPVHNEQFF. In DNA, the CDR3 is TGTGCCAGCAGCTTACCGGTCCACAATGAGCAGTTCTTC.

A word on this clonotype: The CDR3 does not end in the conserved phenylalanine or tryptophan, so this is likely a read error. The chain employs TRBV12-3 or TRBV12-4 and TRBJ1-1; no clear D gene. V was shortened by 7 bases and J by 5 bases, with 20 bases between the two germline ends. This CDR3 has 15 residues. CDR3 amino acids: CASMLPHKGKTEAFI. CDR3 in DNA: TGTGCCAGCATGCTCCCCCACAAAGGGAAGACTGAAGCTTTCATT.

This clonotype was found a few times. The chain couples TRBV18 to TRBJ2-7, with 15 bases fitting TRBD2. The trim removed 1 base at V and 6 bases at J, leaving 7 bases unmatched. This CDR3 comprises 17 residues. Germline assignment: CDR1 KGHSH and CDR2 LQKENI. The CDR3 protein is CASSPRPPGLAGGEQYF. DNA of the CDR3: TGTGCCAGCTCACCACGGCCCCCGGGACTAGCGGGAGGCGAGCAGTACTTC.

The table lists this clonotype with a count of one. V is TRBV18 and J is TRBJ1-5; 7 bases align to TRBD1. Trimming removed 3 bases from V and 3 bases from J; junction bases left unmatched: 2. The CDR3 extends over 14 amino acids. Germline V gene lookup returns CDR1 KGHSH and CDR2 LQKENI. The CDR3 here is CASSPQGVNQPQHF. The CDR3 nucleotides read TGTGCCAGCTCACCTCAGGGGGTCAATCAGCCCCAGCATTTT.

In its sample, this clonotype was seen many times. The CDR3 DNA sequence: TGTGCCCACCGAACGGCCGGTGTGAACACTGAAGCTTTCTTT. Amino acids: CAHRTAGVNTEAFF. The rearrangement joins TRBV30 to TRBJ1-1; D uncertain. CDR3 size: 14 residues. The V gene lost 8 bases and the J gene lost 0 bases, with 16 bases spanning the gap. Germline loops: CDR1 GTSNPN, CDR2 SVGIG (reference sequence).

This clonotype appeared a few times. The chain recombines TRBV5-1 with TRBJ1-1, with D possibly matching TRBD1 (5 bases). Germline values: CDR1 SGHRS, CDR2 YFSETQ. Trimming stripped 3 bases from V and 5 bases from J, with 14 bases between. The CDR3 consists of 14 residues. In nucleotides, the CDR3 is TGCGCCAGCAGCTCAGGGACCGACGGGACTGAAGCTTTCTTT. This sequence encodes CASSSGTDGTEAFF.

The rearrangement joins TRBV9 to TRBJ2-7; D gene uncertain. The V end lost 0 bases, the J end lost 3 bases, and 13 bases lay between the germline ends. The V gene's germline CDR1 is SGDLS and CDR2 YYNGEE. This CDR3 contains 15 residues. The CDR3 coding sequence is TGTGCCAGCAGCGTAGGGCCAGGAAGAGGCTACGAGCAGTACTTC. The encoded protein is CASSVGPGRGYEQYF.

The chain links TRBV3-1 to TRBJ1-1; 10 positions agree with TRBD1. The CDR3 loop spans 14 amino acids. Germline V CDR1 and CDR2: LGHDT, YNNKEL (reference sequence). Trimming cost V 5 bases and J 5 bases; bases outside gene matches: 5. The CDR3 region is CASSSGTGETEAFF. CDR3 DNA: TGTGCCAGCAGCTCCGGGACAGGGGAAACTGAAGCTTTCTTT.

The sample holds many counts of this clonotype. The chain recombines TRBV12-3 or TRBV12-4 with TRBJ2-3, with TRBD2 identical over 11 bases. J was trimmed by 0 bases and V by 4 bases; bases with no gene match: 3. CDR3 size: 16 residues. This CDR3 is CASSSRLAGSTDTQYF. The DNA for the CDR3 is TGTGCCAGCAGTTCACGACTAGCGGGAAGCACAGATACGCAGTATTTT.

The chain has TRBV13 and TRBJ1-1; possibly TRBD1 for D (5 bases). Trimming took 0 bases from V and 9 from J, leaving 8 bases between them. This CDR3 spans 12 amino acids. From germline, CDR1 is PRHDT and CDR2 FYEKMQ (reference sequence). CDR3 residues: CASSLGTDKAFF. Here the CDR3 DNA reads TGTGCCAGCAGCTTAGGGACGGACAAAGCTTTCTTT.

The CDR3 sequence: CASSIDASGKLNEQFF. CDR3 DNA: TGTGCCAGTAGTATAGATGCTAGCGGGAAACTAAATGAGCAGTTCTTC. This rearrangement joins TRBV19 to TRBJ2-1; TRBD2 matches at 9 bases. This CDR3 is 16 amino acids long. V was clipped by 0 bases and J by 7 bases; unmatched bases: 7. Germline CDR1 is LNHDA and CDR2 is SQIVND (reference sequence). Based on the CDR3 plus reference TRBV19 and TRBJ2-1, the full variable domain is DGGITQSPKYLFRKEGQNVTLSCEQNLNHDAMYWYRQDPGQGLRLIYYSQIVNDFQKGDIAEGYSVSREKKESFPLTVTSAQKNPTAFYLCASSIDASGKLNEQFFGPGTRLTVL.

In its sample, this clonotype was seen a few times. The chain links TRBV29-1 to TRBJ2-7; a weak D match, TRBD2 (6 bases). Germline V CDR1 and CDR2: SQVTM, ANQGSEA. Trimming shortened V by 5 bases and J by 0 bases, and 17 bases separated the two germline ends. The CDR3 runs to 15 residues. CDR3 loop: CSVFSGDFPSYEQYF. In DNA, the CDR3 is TGCAGCGTTTTCTCGGGAGACTTCCCCTCCTACGAGCAGTACTTC.

There are many counts of this clonotype. V gene TRBV10-1 combines with J gene TRBJ2-3, with D possibly matching TRBD2 (5 bases). CDR3 length: 14 residues. The V gene lost 3 bases and the J gene lost 1 base, with 8 bases spanning the gap. CDR1 is WNHNN, CDR2 SYGVQD, per germline (reference sequence). CDR3 residues: CASSELEGTDTQYF. The DNA for the CDR3 is TGCGCCAGCAGTGAATTGGAGGGCACAGATACGCAGTATTTT.

There are many counts of this clonotype. The chain is built from TRBV2 and TRBJ2-1; no reliable D call. The CDR3 is made up of 16 amino acids. Looked up from germline, CDR1 is SNHLY and CDR2 is FYNNEI. The V end lost 3 bases, the J end lost 9 bases, and 21 bases lay between the germline ends. The CDR3 here is CASSDRTRLGGSEQFF. The CDR3 region has the DNA TGTGCCAGCAGTGACCGGACCCGATTGGGCGGTAGTGAGCAGTTCTTC.

This clonotype was seen repeatedly, ten times or more. The chain couples TRBV6-1 to TRBJ1-2; D is uncertain. The germline V gene has CDR1 MNHNS and CDR2 SASEGT. The CDR3 length is 15 residues. V was clipped by 6 bases and J by 1 base, with 15 bases between them. The CDR3 protein is CASRKDNLLNYGYTF. The CDR3 region has the DNA TGTGCCAGCAGAAAAGATAATCTACTTAACTATGGCTACACCTTC.

This clonotype has only a few counts. This chain's CDR3 is CASSERDQETQYF. CDR3 DNA: TGTGCCAGCTCAGAGAGGGACCAAGAGACCCAGTACTTC. The chain recombines TRBV18 with TRBJ2-5, with D perhaps TRBD2 (5 bases). CDR3 length: 13 residues. From germline, CDR1 is KGHSH and CDR2 LQKENI. Trimming shortened V by 5 bases and J by 0 bases, and 7 bases separated the two germline ends.